The 24 T cell receptor beta chains in this list originate from one sample, sequenced in a study of OX40 agonist ivuxolimab in advanced cancers. TCRdb keeps only in-frame clones here, not all; method: immunoSEQ multiplex PCR. The sample yields about 61,000 clones, approximately 81% seen once. The source was CD4+ or CD8+ T cells sorted from blood, collected in a trial of the OX40 agonist ivuxolimab. Every receptor here comes from an adult with an advanced solid tumor such as melanoma, head and neck, liver or kidney cancer.

The J gene is TRBJ2-2, the V gene TRBV14, with D possibly being TRBD1 (6 bases). The CDR3 runs to 15 residues. Germline V gives CDR1 SGHDN, CDR2 FVKESK. Between the trimmed V and J ends, which lost 4 bases and 5 bases, there was a span of 14 bases. The DNA of the CDR3 is TGTGCCAGCAGCCGAGATGCAGGGGTGACCGGGGAGCTGTTTTTT. Encoded protein: CASSRDAGVTGELFF.

The J gene is TRBJ1-1, the V gene TRBV5-4; D is ambiguous. Looked up from germline, CDR1 is SGHNT and CDR2 is YYREEE (reference sequence). Trimming cost V 1 base and J 5 bases, with 9 bases left between them. CDR3 size: 13 residues. The CDR3 DNA reads as TGTGCCAGCAGCTTGTTCGTGGGAACTGAAGCTTTCTTT. Amino acids: CASSLFVGTEAFF.

The chain employs TRBV19 and TRBJ2-5; D could derive from TRBD1 or TRBD2 (5 bases each). The last part of the DNA fits TRBJ2-7 better; the J call may be wrong. Germline V gene data show CDR1 as LNHDA and CDR2 as SQIVND (reference sequence). The CDR3 covers 13 residues. The CDR3 region is CASSRPGPYEQYF. The CDR3 nucleotides read TGTGCCAGTAGTCGGCCGGGACCCTACGAGCAGTACTTC.

This chain links TRBV5-5 with TRBJ1-1, with D unclear. CDR1 SGHKS and CDR2 YYEKEE come from the germline V gene (reference sequence). The germline V and J ends were trimmed by 0 bases and 7 bases, with 16 bases remaining between them. The CDR3 contains 15 residues. CDR3 region: CASSLDSPGKSEAFF. Written as DNA, the CDR3 is TGTGCCAGCAGCTTGGATAGTCCGGGAAAGAGTGAAGCTTTCTTT.

CDR3 residues: CAISDPTRGRGAADTQYF. CDR3 coding DNA: TGTGCCATCAGTGATCCCACGCGGGGGCGGGGCGCGGCAGATACGCAGTATTTT. The chain combines TRBV10-3 with TRBJ2-3; weak D call: TRBD2 (7 bases). This CDR3 has 18 amino acids. Per germline, CDR1 ENHRY and CDR2 SYGVKD. The ends were cut back, 3 bases at V and 4 bases at J, with 23 bases in the middle.

The CDR3 nucleotides are TGTGCCAGCAGCCCAACCTCTGACAGGGGAAAGGCCAACGTCCTGACTTTC. It specifies CASSPTSDRGKANVLTF. The V gene is TRBV28, the J gene TRBJ2-6; 8 bases map to TRBD1. This CDR3 is built from 17 residues. Germline assignment: CDR1 MDHEN and CDR2 SYDVKM. The trim removed 6 bases at V and 6 bases at J, leaving 13 bases unmatched.

The DNA of the CDR3 is TGCGCCAGCAGCTTGGGGACACGGCTAGCGGGAAAGGGATCCTACAATGAGCAGTTCTTC. Translating it yields CASSLGTRLAGKGSYNEQFF. This chain links TRBV5-1 with TRBJ2-1, with 9 positions matching TRBD2. Germline CDR1 and CDR2: SGHRS and YFSETQ. The CDR3 covers 20 residues. Losses at the gene ends were 0 bases for V and 1 base for J; bases not matched to a gene: 14.

The rearrangement uses TRBV18 and TRBJ2-2, with 9 bases identical to TRBD2. This CDR3 comprises 15 residues. Germline loops: CDR1 KGHSH, CDR2 LQKENI. Losses at the gene ends were 6 bases for V and 1 base for J; bases not matched to a gene: 3. The CDR3 DNA is TGTGCCAGCTCTAATAGCGGGAGGAACACCGGGGAGCTGTTTTTT. Its translation: CASSNSGRNTGELFF.

The chain is built from TRBV28 and TRBJ2-7, with D perhaps matching TRBD2 (6 bases). Germline CDR1 reads MDHEN; CDR2 reads SYDVKM. Trimming cost V 7 bases and J 0 bases, with 22 bases left between them. The CDR3 contains 17 residues. The CDR3 is CASISGGGTSTSYEQYF. The CDR3 coding sequence is TGTGCCAGCATCTCCGGGGGTGGGACGTCAACCTCCTACGAGCAGTACTTC.

The J gene is TRBJ2-3, the V gene TRBV5-1, with D uncertain. Deletions cut 0 bases from V and 0 bases from J, with 5 bases between. This CDR3 has 14 residues. The germline CDR1 and CDR2 sequences are SGHRS and YFSETQ. The CDR3 here is CASSLGESTDTQYF. The CDR3 DNA reads TGCGCCAGCAGCTTGGGGGAAAGCACAGATACGCAGTATTTT.

The V gene is TRBV5-4, the J gene TRBJ2-5; 13 bases are a match to TRBD2. This CDR3 spans 16 amino acids. The germline CDR1 and CDR2 sequences are SGHNT and YYREEE (reference sequence). Losses at the gene ends were 4 bases for V and 5 bases for J; bases not matched to a gene: 8. CDR3 residues: CASSRRTLAGGETQYF. CDR3 DNA sequence: TGTGCCAGCAGCCGGAGAACACTAGCGGGAGGGGAGACCCAGTACTTC.

This clone appeared once. The gene calls are TRBV19 and TRBJ2-7; 8 bases fit TRBD1. The CDR3 covers 15 residues. The V gene end was trimmed by 3 bases and the J gene end by 3 bases; junction bases not matched to a gene: 7. CDR1 is LNHDA and CDR2 is SQIVND in the germline V gene (reference sequence). The chain's CDR3 is CASSMLQGEDYEQYF. The CDR3, as DNA: TGTGCCAGTAGTATGTTACAGGGGGAGGACTACGAGCAGTACTTC.

The V and J genes are TRBV28 and TRBJ1-1, with D possibly matching TRBD1 (5 bases). The germline CDR1 and CDR2 sequences are MDHEN and SYDVKM. The CDR3 is 14 residues long. V lost 7 bases and J 2 bases, leaving 14 bases between the germline ends. CDR3 sequence (DNA): TGTGCCAGCATCCAACCGGGGCTCAACACTGAAGCTTTCTTT. This translates into CASIQPGLNTEAFF.

Notes on this clone: This sample includes further DNA sequences coding for the same CDR3. The V gene is TRBV28, the J gene TRBJ1-2; no reliable D call. Trimming removed 3 bases at V and 4 bases at J, with 6 bases between. CDR1 and CDR2 (germline): MDHEN, SYDVKM. The CDR3 extends over 12 amino acids. In DNA, the CDR3 is TGTGCCAGCAGTTTTCGGGGCTATGGCTACACCTTC. Amino acid sequence: CASSFRGYGYTF.

This clone was detected a few times. The V and J genes are TRBV29-1 and TRBJ2-7, with TRBD2 as a possible D gene (6 bases). Trimming took 5 bases from V and 1 from J, leaving 12 bases between them. Germline V gene lookup returns CDR1 SQVTM and CDR2 ANQGSEA. The CDR3 runs 13 residues. As DNA, the CDR3 is TGCAGCGTTCGGACGGGGGTGTCCTACGAGCAGTACTTC. Translating gives CSVRTGVSYEQYF.

This clone has more than one count but fewer than ten. This sequence joins TRBV2 and TRBJ2-7, with D possibly being TRBD1 (5 bases). The CDR3 spans 15 residues. The V gene's germline CDR1 is SNHLY and CDR2 FYNNEI. V lost 4 bases and J 3 bases, leaving 16 bases between the germline ends. The CDR3, as DNA: TGTGCCAGCAGTGTAATCAGGGCCGCTATCTACGAGCAGTACTTC. It specifies CASSVIRAAIYEQYF. Drawing the rest from reference TRBV2 and TRBJ2-7, the complete variable domain is EPEVTQTPSHQVTQMGQEVILRCVPISNHLYFYWYRQILGQKVEFLVSFYNNEISEKSEIFDDQFSVERPDGSNFTLKIRSTKLEDSAMYFCASSVIRAAIYEQYFGPGTRLTVT.

This clone was observed a handful of times. V is TRBV4-1 and J is TRBJ1-1, with a weak D call TRBD1 (6 bases). Germline CDR1 and CDR2: MGHRA and YSYEKL. This CDR3 contains 18 residues. Deletions cut 5 bases from V and 1 base from J, with 23 bases between. CDR3 residues: CASSFSTGPSNQNTEAFF. The CDR3 nucleotides read TGCGCCAGCAGCTTCTCGACAGGCCCTTCGAACCAGAACACTGAAGCTTTCTTT.

Only a few counts were recorded for this clone. This chain links TRBV2 with TRBJ2-2; possible D gene TRBD1, 6 bases. The germline gives CDR1 SNHLY, CDR2 FYNNEI. Trimming shortened V by 2 bases and J by 4 bases, and 8 bases separated the two germline ends. The CDR3 spans 14 residues. In DNA form, the CDR3 reads TGTGCCAGCAGTGAACAGGGGAGCACCGGGGAGCTGTTTTTT. This gives the protein CASSEQGSTGELFF.

V and J are TRBV6-1 and TRBJ2-1; D remains ambiguous. V was trimmed by 7 bases and J by 5 bases, leaving 3 bases between them. The CDR3 extends over 10 amino acids. Germline loops: CDR1 MNHNS, CDR2 SASEGT. The CDR3 loop is CASKDNEQFF. CDR3 bases: TGTGCCAGCAAAGACAATGAGCAGTTCTTC.

The V gene is TRBV5-5, the J gene TRBJ2-7, with TRBD1 matching 9 bases. CDR1 is SGHKS, CDR2 YYEKEE, per germline (reference sequence). Trimming took 1 base from V and 2 from J; bases not matched to a gene: 7. The CDR3 contains 16 residues. This CDR3 is CASSLFPGQGPYEQYF. The CDR3 DNA is TGTGCCAGCAGCTTGTTTCCGGGACAGGGACCCTACGAGCAGTACTTC.

This chain links TRBV14 with TRBJ1-3; no clear D. Germline CDR1 reads SGHDN; CDR2 reads FVKESK. CDR3 length equals 13 residues. Between the trimmed V and J ends, which lost 4 bases and 4 bases, there was a span of 8 bases. The CDR3 coding sequence is TGTGCCAGCAGCCCTTCCTCCGGAAACACCATATATTTT. Its translation is CASSPSSGNTIYF.

The genes are TRBV18 and TRBJ2-7; TRBD1 aligns across 7 bases. The CDR3 length is 16 residues. From germline, CDR1 is KGHSH and CDR2 LQKENI. J was trimmed by 5 bases and V by 0 bases; bases with no gene match: 10. CDR3 sequence reads: CASSPPAGQVDDEQYF. The DNA for the CDR3 is TGTGCCAGCTCACCACCGGCTGGACAGGTTGACGACGAGCAGTACTTC. Drawing the rest from reference TRBV18 and TRBJ2-7, the complete variable domain is NAGVMQNPRHLVRRRGQEARLRCSPMKGHSHVYWYRQLPEEGLKFMVYLQKENIIDESGMPKERFSAEFPKEGPSILRIQQVVRGDSAAYFCASSPPAGQVDDEQYFGPGTRLTVT.

This chain uses TRBV5-1 with TRBJ2-2, with D perhaps matching TRBD2 (5 bases). V lost 0 bases, J lost 4 bases, and 13 bases lay in between. Per germline, CDR1 SGHRS and CDR2 YFSETQ. The CDR3 sequence is 16 residues long. The CDR3 region is CASSLELGVGTGELFF. CDR3 bases: TGCGCCAGCAGCTTGGAATTGGGAGTAGGCACCGGGGAGCTGTTTTTT.

This chain connects TRBV19 to TRBJ2-7; the D gene could be TRBD1 or TRBD2 (6 bases each). The CDR3 totals 13 residues. Looked up from germline, CDR1 is LNHDA and CDR2 is SQIVND (reference sequence). V was cut by 5 bases and J by 7 bases, with 15 bases left in between. The DNA for the CDR3 is TGTGCCAGTAGTCCCCACGGGGGCCGGGAGCAGTACTTC. Its protein product is CASSPHGGREQYF. Combining the CDR3 with reference TRBV19 and TRBJ2-7 gives the whole variable domain DGGITQSPKYLFRKEGQNVTLSCEQNLNHDAMYWYRQDPGQGLRLIYYSQIVNDFQKGDIAEGYSVSREKKESFPLTVTSAQKNPTAFYLCASSPHGGREQYFGPGTRLTVT.